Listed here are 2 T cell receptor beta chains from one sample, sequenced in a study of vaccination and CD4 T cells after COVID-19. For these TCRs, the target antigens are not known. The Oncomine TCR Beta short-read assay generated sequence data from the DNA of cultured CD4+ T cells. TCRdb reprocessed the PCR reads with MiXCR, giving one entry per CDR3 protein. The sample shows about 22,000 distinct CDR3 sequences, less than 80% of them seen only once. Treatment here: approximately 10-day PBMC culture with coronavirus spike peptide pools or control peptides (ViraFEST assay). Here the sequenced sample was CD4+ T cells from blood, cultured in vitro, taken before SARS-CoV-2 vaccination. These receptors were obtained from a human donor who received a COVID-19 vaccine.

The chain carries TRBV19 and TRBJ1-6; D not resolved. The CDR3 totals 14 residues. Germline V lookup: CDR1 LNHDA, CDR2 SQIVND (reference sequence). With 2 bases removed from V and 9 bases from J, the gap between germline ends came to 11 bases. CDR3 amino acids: CASSIIPSGSPLHF. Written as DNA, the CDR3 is TGTGCCAGTAGTATAATTCCGTCGGGTTCACCCCTCCACTTT.

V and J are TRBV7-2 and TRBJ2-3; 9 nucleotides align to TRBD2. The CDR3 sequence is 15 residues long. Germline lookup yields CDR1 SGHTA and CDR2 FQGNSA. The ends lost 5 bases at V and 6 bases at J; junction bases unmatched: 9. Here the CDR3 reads CASSLLAGGPDTQYF. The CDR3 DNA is TGTGCCAGCAGCCTTTTGGCGGGGGGGCCGGATACGCAGTATTTT.